Following are 10 T cell receptor beta chains from one sample sequenced in a study of CD8 T cells in Susac syndrome (dated by TCRdb to the late 2010s). Libraries were built with the immunoSEQ multiplex PCR assay. RNA was extracted using the RNeasy kit, and roughly 0.5 to 1 microgram was reverse transcribed with random hexamers. The raw public data were reprocessed by TCRdb itself: fastp quality trimming at Q25, MiXCR clonotype calling, in-frame beta chains only. All rows with the same CDR3 protein become a single entry with the most common DNA and genes. In this sample the table shows tens of thousands of distinct CDR3 sequences, roughly 94% of which occur a single time. Around 0.4% of the sample rests with the top ten. Specimen: CD8+ T cells from PBMCs. The receptors originated from a human donor with multiple sclerosis.

This chain joins TRBV28 and TRBJ1-5; D uncertain. CDR1 and CDR2 from the germline V gene are MDHEN and SYDVKM. V lost 6 bases and J lost 0, with 6 bases in between. This CDR3 is built from 13 residues. The CDR3 loop reads CASSQVSNQPQHF. The DNA of the CDR3 is TGTGCCAGCAGCCAGGTTAGCAATCAGCCCCAGCATTTT.

The gene calls are TRBV9 and TRBJ2-7; the match to TRBD2 covers 7 bases. Germline-derived CDR1 and CDR2 are SGDLS and YYNGEE. Germline trimming cut 0 bases from V and 5 bases from J; bases unmatched to any gene: 8. The CDR3 length is 15 residues. The CDR3 DNA is TGTGCCAGCAGCGTAGGGGGCGGGGGAAAGAACGAGCAGTACTTC. It specifies CASSVGGGGKNEQYF.

This chain links TRBV3-1 with TRBJ2-4; TRBD2 matches at 9 bases. V dropped 2 bases and J dropped 4; count of bases not matched to a gene: 18. This CDR3 region has 20 residues. CDR1 and CDR2 (germline): LGHDT, YNNKEL (reference sequence). The CDR3, as DNA: TGTGCCAGCAGCCAACTCGGTTGGGAGGCGCATAGCGGGGGTAAAAACATTCAGTACTTC. This codes for CASSQLGWEAHSGGKNIQYF.

The chain combines TRBV25-1 with TRBJ1-1; D gene ambiguous. The CDR3 is 15 residues long. Germline CDR1 is MGHDK and CDR2 is SYGVNS. Trimming took off 2 bases at V and 7 bases at J, with 17 bases between the two ends. Here the CDR3 DNA reads TGTGCCAGCAGTGAAGAATCACCAAGTGGAGGTGAAGCTTTCTTT. Translating gives CASSEESPSGGEAFF.

The V call is TRBV10-1, the J call TRBJ2-5; D not resolved. The germline V gene encodes CDR1 WNHNN and CDR2 SYGVQD (reference sequence). With 1 base removed from V and 4 bases from J, the gap between germline ends came to 7 bases. CDR3 length: 13 amino acids. DNA of the CDR3: TGCGCCAGCAGTGAGTTCATGGGAGAGACCCAGTACTTC. Protein sequence: CASSEFMGETQYF.

This clonotype was picked up one time. V gene TRBV27 combines with J gene TRBJ1-1, with unresolved D. Deletions cut 0 bases from V and 1 base from J, with 9 bases between. Germline-derived CDR1 and CDR2 are MNHEY and SMNVEV (reference sequence). This CDR3 spans 15 amino acids. The CDR3 spells CASSLSRSGNTEAFF. CDR3 sequence (DNA): TGTGCCAGCAGTTTATCCCGTTCGGGGAACACTGAAGCTTTCTTT.

The chain recombines TRBV25-1 with TRBJ1-2; the D is unclear. Per the germline V gene, CDR1 is MGHDK and CDR2 is SYGVNS. Between the trimmed V and J ends, which lost 6 bases and 1 base, there was a span of 9 bases. The CDR3 runs to 13 residues. CDR3: CASSLVDNYGYTF. DNA for the CDR3: TGTGCCAGCAGCCTAGTCGATAACTATGGCTACACCTTC.

The chain combines TRBV5-4 with TRBJ1-3; possibly TRBD1 for D (6 bases). The CDR3 consists of 15 residues. Germline assignment: CDR1 SGHNT and CDR2 YYREEE (reference sequence). The V and J ends lost 4 bases and 0 bases respectively, with 11 bases between them. In DNA form, the CDR3 reads TGTGCCAGCAGCCCCGGACAGAGCTCTGGAAACACCATATATTTT. Protein product: CASSPGQSSGNTIYF.

The V gene is TRBV11-2, the J gene TRBJ2-2; D is unclear. Germline V gene sequence: CDR1 SGHAT, CDR2 FQNNGV. V lost 6 bases to trimming and J lost 6 bases, with 8 bases between them. The CDR3 loop spans 12 amino acids. CDR3 amino acids: CASSHTAGELFF. The CDR3 DNA reads TGTGCCAGCAGTCACACTGCCGGGGAGCTGTTTTTT. Based on the CDR3 plus reference TRBV11-2 and TRBJ2-2, the full variable domain is EAGVAQSPRYKIIEKRQSVAFWCNPISGHATLYWYQQILGQGPKLLIQFQNNGVVDDSQLPKDRFSAERLKGVDSTLKIQPAKLEDSAVYLCASSHTAGELFFGEGSRLTVL.

The V gene is TRBV4-3, the J gene TRBJ2-2, with D tentatively TRBD1 or TRBD2 (5 bases each). Trimming removed 0 bases at V and 9 bases at J, with 14 bases between. The CDR3 contains 15 residues. Germline lookup yields CDR1 LGHNA and CDR2 YSLEER. CDR3 bases: TGCGCCAGCAGCCAAGATCGGGGCCCGAGCAGGGAGCTGTTTTTT. Protein product: CASSQDRGPSRELFF.